A single sample gave rise to the 10 T cell receptor beta chains below, sequenced in a study of CD8 T cells in ankylosing spondylitis. Via MiXCR, TCRdb re-called the 5' RACE reads, giving one row per CDR3 protein. This table holds 210,000 or so distinct CDR3 sequences, 20% to 30% found once. Sequencing used blood, either unsorted or a sorted T cell fraction (not recorded which). These receptors originate from a male donor with ankylosing spondylitis or in good health (not recorded which).

V gene TRBV15 combines with J gene TRBJ1-6; D is unresolved. V was cut by 5 bases and J by 8 bases, with 16 bases left in between. CDR3 length: 15 amino acids. Germline V CDR1 and CDR2: LNHNV, YYDKDF (reference sequence). CDR3 residues: CATSAMDGWDSPLHF. The DNA of the CDR3 is TGTGCCACCAGCGCGATGGACGGGTGGGATTCACCCCTCCACTTT. The variable domain in full, with the rest retrieved from reference TRBV15 and TRBJ1-6, is DAMVIQNPRYQVTQFGKPVTLSCSQTLNHNVMYWYQQKSSQAPKLLFHYYDKDFNNEADTPDNFQSRRPNTSFCFLDIRSPGLGDTAMYLCATSAMDGWDSPLHFGNGTRLTVT.

The chain is built from TRBV29-1 and TRBJ2-7; D is unclear. Germline loops: CDR1 SQVTM, CDR2 ANQGSEA. CDR3 length: 11 residues. V gave up 3 bases and J gave up 6 bases, with 9 bases separating them. The CDR3 protein is CSVDSSAEQYF. The CDR3 DNA reads TGCAGCGTTGATAGCTCGGCCGAGCAGTACTTC.

This chain links TRBV5-1 with TRBJ1-1, with D perhaps matching TRBD1 (6 bases). Germline V gene lookup returns CDR1 SGHRS and CDR2 YFSETQ. V gave up 4 bases and J gave up 1 base, with 11 bases separating them. The length of the CDR3 is 14 residues. Here the CDR3 reads CASSQGSTNTEAFF. In DNA form, the CDR3 reads TGCGCCAGCAGCCAGGGGTCAACGAACACTGAAGCTTTCTTT.

A note on this clonotype: The junction departs from germline at one end; a sequencing error may be responsible. The rearrangement uses TRBV11-3 and TRBJ1-2; TRBD1 is a possible D gene (5 bases). The CDR3 length is 15 residues. Germline CDR1 is SGHNT and CDR2 is YENEEA. CDR3 nucleotides: TGTGCCAGCAGCGCTCCGGGACTGTCTGACTATGGCTACCCCTTC. Its translation: CASSAPGLSDYGYPF.

There are many counts of this clonotype. V usage is TRBV20-1 and J usage is TRBJ2-1; 11 bases fit TRBD2. V gave up 1 base and J gave up 8 bases; unmatched junction bases: 10. CDR1 and CDR2 from the germline V gene are DFQATT and SNEGSKA (reference sequence). This CDR3 contains 16 residues. The CDR3 loop is CSARVLLAGVVDEQFF. In DNA, the CDR3 is TGCAGTGCTAGAGTATTACTAGCGGGAGTCGTCGATGAGCAGTTCTTC.

Turning to this clonotype: A much more abundant neighbour one base away suggests this may be a read error. The chain links TRBV12-3 or TRBV12-4 to TRBJ2-1; D not certain. CDR3 length equals 15 residues. CDR3 sequence reads: CASSHGPPSYNEPFF. The CDR3 coding sequence is TGTGCCAGCAGCCACGGGCCCCCCTCCTACAATGAGCCGTTCTTC.

This clonotype was detected ten times or more. The rearrangement joins TRBV5-1 to TRBJ1-4; D gene ambiguous. The CDR3 loop spans 15 amino acids. With 3 bases removed from V and 8 bases from J, the gap between germline ends came to 17 bases. Germline V gene data show CDR1 as SGHRS and CDR2 as YFSETQ. The CDR3 protein is CASSSGPQTREKLFF. The CDR3 bases are TGCGCCAGCAGCTCGGGCCCTCAGACGCGAGAAAAACTGTTTTTT.

This clonotype was recorded at least ten times. CDR3 DNA: TGTGCCAGCAGGATGACAGGGGATCAGCCCCAGCATTTT. Translation: CASRMTGDQPQHF. The chain is built from TRBV12-3 or TRBV12-4 and TRBJ1-5, with 8 positions matching TRBD1. CDR3 length equals 13 residues. After removal of 6 bases from V and 5 bases from J, the junction contained 3 bases not matched to a gene.

In its sample, this clonotype was seen many times. The rearrangement links TRBV4-2 to TRBJ2-3; 7 nucleotides match TRBD2. In germline, CDR1 is LGHNA, CDR2 YNFKEQ. With V trimmed by 0 bases and J by 2 bases, 8 bases remained unmatched. The CDR3 spans 17 residues. Here the CDR3 DNA reads TGTGCCAGCAGCCAAGAGACGGCGGGAGCCCCCACAGATACGCAGTATTTT. Translation gives CASSQETAGAPTDTQYF.

The chain combines TRBV5-1 with TRBJ2-1; 15 bases map to TRBD2. The CDR3 length is 19 residues. The J segment lost 2 bases and the V segment lost 4 bases, leaving 10 bases of the junction unmatched. The V gene's germline CDR1 is SGHRS and CDR2 YFSETQ. This CDR3 reads CASSPWTSGRGATYNEQFF. The CDR3 nucleotides are TGCGCCAGCAGCCCCTGGACTAGCGGGAGGGGGGCCACCTACAATGAGCAGTTCTTC.